The source of this T cell receptor (beta chain) is a study of T cells in narcolepsy. In the study overall: Enrolled donors included narcolepsy type 1 or type 2 patients and healthy controls.

This clone was recorded a few times. Its antigen is unknown. General study points: Autoreactive clonotypes reportedly recurred in blood of same and different patients, not controls. HCRT-specific and TRIB2-specific autoreactive clonotypes appeared among same-patient CSF and blood CD4+ clonotypes.

Germline V gene sequence: CDR1 MNHGY, CDR2 SVAAGI. The V segment lost 3 bases and the J segment 5 bases; nucleotides outside the gene matches: 7. The CDR3 length is 15 residues. This table comes from immunoSEQ multiplex PCR, and its TCRdb copy is limited to in-frame clones, with some not included. The table has 15,000 to 20,000 clones, roughly two thirds seen once; the top ten hold 14% to 15%. The sequenced sample was CD45RA- memory CD8+ T cells from PBMCs. The gene calls are TRBV6-9 and TRBJ2-5, with 9 bases that match TRBD2. The TCR sequence derives from a human donor with narcolepsy. CDR3 nucleotides: TGTGCCAGCAGTTACGTAGCGGGAGCCGGGGAGACCCAGTACTTC. This translates into CASSYVAGAGETQYF.